One and the same sample provided the 4 T cell receptor beta chains below, sequenced in a study of T cells after yellow fever vaccination. TCRdb redid the calling of the 5' RACE reads with MiXCR, one entry per CDR3 protein. The table includes tens of thousands of distinct CDR3 sequences, under 12% detected once. This material consisted of PBMCs, either bulk or a sorted T-cell subset (CD4+, CD8+, memory, or dextramer-sorted; not recorded which), taken roughly 14 days after the first yellow fever vaccination. All receptors derive from a man younger than 30 who received the YFV17D yellow fever vaccine.

In this sample, this clonotype turned up many times. The chain couples TRBV6-1 to TRBJ2-5; 7 nucleotides match TRBD2. Germline trimming cut 6 bases from V and 0 bases from J; bases unmatched to any gene: 7. The CDR3 is made up of 15 amino acids. The V gene's germline CDR1 is MNHNS and CDR2 SASEGT. CDR3 sequence: CASRGYSGYQETQYF. In DNA form, the CDR3 reads TGTGCCAGCAGGGGATATAGCGGGTACCAAGAGACCCAGTACTTC.

Of note for this clonotype: The junction does not match germline at one end; this may be a read error. The V gene is TRBV18, the J gene TRBJ1-2; possibly TRBD1 for D (6 bases). Germline V gene data show CDR1 as KGHSH and CDR2 as LQKENI. The CDR3 has 11 amino acids. The CDR3 region has the DNA TGTGCCAGCTCAATCACAGGGCAGCCTTCCTTC. Protein: CASSITGQPSF. Drawing the rest from reference TRBV18 and TRBJ1-2, the complete variable domain is NAGVMQNPRHLVRRRGQEARLRCSPMKGHSHVYWYRQLPEEGLKFMVYLQKENIIDESGMPKERFSAEFPKEGPSILRIQQVVRGDSAAYFCASSITGQPSFGSGTRLTVV.

This clonotype occurred many times. This chain uses TRBV7-3 with TRBJ2-3, with TRBD2 identical over 8 bases. The CDR3 runs to 15 residues. Germline CDR1 is SGHTA and CDR2 is FQGTGA. J lost 0 bases, V lost 5 bases, and 4 bases had no gene match. CDR3 in amino acids: CASSLLAASTDTQYF. Written as DNA, the CDR3 is TGTGCCAGCAGCCTACTAGCGGCTAGCACAGATACGCAGTATTTT.

This clonotype was counted many times. A junction end diverges from the germline sequence, so it may reflect a read error. This chain links TRBV6-2 or TRBV6-3 with TRBJ1-5; D uncertain. CDR1 is MNHEY, CDR2 SVGEGT, per germline. This CDR3 spans 13 amino acids. In DNA form, the CDR3 reads TGTGCCAGCGGTTACACGGCGTATCAGCCCCAGCATTTT. This gives the protein CASGYTAYQPQHF.